This TCR beta chain comes out of a study of T cells after posttransplantation cyclophosphamide. The germline V and J ends were trimmed by 6 bases and 1 base, with 9 bases remaining between them. Germline assignment: CDR1 MGHDK and CDR2 SYGVNS. This CDR3 is built from 13 residues. Libraries were prepared by immunoSEQ multiplex PCR; TCRdb keeps only in-frame clonotypes and omits some of them. In the table there are tens of thousands of clones, more than 70% of which are singletons. Specimen: PBMCs. This sequence joins TRBV25-1 and TRBJ1-1, with TRBD1 as a possible D gene (6 bases). The sequence was collected from a man aged 30 to 39 with a blood cancer, CMV-positive, and with a related stem cell donor. The CDR3 sequence: CASSLTGNTEAFF. The CDR3 DNA reads as TGTGCCAGCAGCCTGACAGGGAACACTGAAGCTTTCTTT.